What follows are 4 T cell receptor beta chains derived from one specimen sequenced in a study of cytomegalovirus exposure and HLA in healthy donors. It was with 60 Vbeta and 13 Jbeta primers that the PCR ran. The protocol was immunoSEQ multiplex PCR, while the TCRdb copy is restricted to in-frame clones and leaves out a portion. Among about 82,000 clones listed, 74% were seen once. The sample was PBMCs. These receptors originate from a middle-aged man in good health and CMV-seropositive.

The chain recombines TRBV29-1 with TRBJ2-2, with 9 bases aligning to TRBD2. The V segment lost 3 bases and the J segment 5 bases; nucleotides outside the gene matches: 4. The CDR3 loop spans 14 amino acids. The germline CDR1 and CDR2 sequences are SQVTM and ANQGSEA. CDR3 sequence: CSVDGLAGTGELFF. Written as DNA, the CDR3 is TGCAGCGTTGATGGGCTAGCGGGGACCGGGGAGCTGTTTTTT.

The chain combines TRBV7-2 with TRBJ1-1; D is ambiguous. CDR1 is SGHTA, CDR2 FQGNSA, per germline. V lost 5 bases, J lost 5 bases, and 15 bases lay in between. This CDR3 spans 14 amino acids. CDR3 in amino acids: CASSPSGVRTEAFF. As DNA, the CDR3 is TGTGCCAGCAGCCCCTCCGGGGTCCGAACTGAAGCTTTCTTT.

The chain is built from TRBV2 and TRBJ2-7; 9 bases are a match to TRBD1. Germline V lookup: CDR1 SNHLY, CDR2 FYNNEI. The CDR3 sequence is 16 residues long. The J segment lost 5 bases and the V segment lost 6 bases, leaving 14 bases of the junction unmatched. The CDR3 coding sequence is TGTGCCAGCAGGAGGGCTAGAACAGGGGGCAGGGACGAGCAGTACTTC. It specifies CASRRARTGGRDEQYF.

The chain uses TRBV27 and TRBJ1-1, with 7 bases that match TRBD1. The CDR3 loop spans 13 amino acids. Germline-derived CDR1 and CDR2 are MNHEY and SMNVEV (reference sequence). V shed 6 bases and J 8 bases; nucleotides not matched to a gene: 9. CDR3 region: CASSKEGAIEAFF. The CDR3 nucleotides read TGTGCCAGCAGCAAAGAGGGGGCGATCGAAGCTTTCTTT.